The text below deals with one T cell receptor beta chain. These data come from a study of T cell changes during pregnancy in multiple sclerosis. Using immunoSEQ multiplex PCR, the repertoire was profiled, and TCRdb retains in-frame clones only, with some absent. The sample carries tens of thousands of clones, approximately 81% recorded once. The sequences come from CD4+ T cells from peripheral blood mononuclear cells, collected before pregnancy. This receptor was taken from a female donor with multiple sclerosis, enrolled in a pregnancy study.

The chain's CDR3 is CASSVEDRANEKLFF. Here the CDR3 DNA reads TGTGCCAGCAGCGTAGAAGACAGGGCTAATGAAAAACTGTTTTTT. This chain links TRBV9 with TRBJ1-4; 7 positions match TRBD1. From germline, CDR1 is SGDLS and CDR2 YYNGEE. This CDR3 is 15 amino acids long. Trimming cost V 0 bases and J 3 bases; bases outside gene matches: 2.